This TCR beta chain was documented in a study of Tregs in tolerant kidney transplant recipients. The study's findings and limits: Tregs expanded with activated donor B cells seemed most donor-specific. For some patients, primers changed over time, blocking nucleotide-level comparison. Biological reproducibility was not directly addressed, but technical replication error appeared minimal.

TCRdb's copy holds only in-frame clones and misses some; the assay was immunoSEQ multiplex PCR. The sample lists about 52,000 clones, roughly nine tenths occurring once. Mixed chimerism was transient after nonmyeloablative marrow transplants from related graft donors. Turning to this clone: The antigen remains unidentified.

Germline V gene lookup returns CDR1 SGHDN and CDR2 FVKESK. The CDR3 loop spans 16 amino acids. V trimming: 4 bases; J trimming: 4 bases; junction bases outside the gene matches: 6. This sequence was found in a human patient who received a combined kidney and bone marrow transplant. Some T cells may be supplied by the graft donor. The J gene is TRBJ2-7, the V gene TRBV14; 14 bases agree with TRBD2. The sample here was CD8+ T cells from blood (PBMCs), taken 24 months after the transplant. The CDR3 loop reads CASSLFGTSGSYEQYF. The CDR3 nucleotides are TGTGCCAGCAGCCTGTTTGGGACTAGCGGGAGTTACGAGCAGTACTTC.